This entry lists 9 T cell receptor beta chains sequenced from one sample in a study of T cells in Graves' hyperthyroidism and ophthalmopathy. TCR beta CDR3 regions were amplified from RNA. First-round RT-PCR with HTBI primers amplified the TCR CDR3 region. TCRdb reprocessed the multiplex PCR reads via MiXCR and lists one record per CDR3 protein. Of over 700,000 distinct CDR3 sequences listed, approximately 36% are singletons. Sequenced input: blood. The receptors were sampled from a woman aged 35 to 49 with Graves' hyperthyroidism.

This clonotype has at least ten counts. This rearrangement joins TRBV7-6 to TRBJ1-1, with 7 bases fitting TRBD1. This CDR3 spans 16 amino acids. Trimming took 2 bases from V and 1 from J; bases not matched to a gene: 7. The V gene's germline CDR1 is SGHVS and CDR2 FNYEAQ. CDR3 bases: TGTGCCAGCAGCTTATATGGGACAGCCAAGAACACTGAAGCTTTCTTT. It encodes CASSLYGTAKNTEAFF.

This clonotype was seen at least ten times. The V gene is TRBV7-9, the J gene TRBJ1-5; D is ambiguous. Germline CDR1 reads SEHNR; CDR2 reads FQNEAQ (reference sequence). The CDR3 runs to 13 residues. V was shortened by 1 base and J by 3 bases, with 4 bases between the two germline ends. CDR3 bases: TGTGCCAGCAGCTTAGACAACAATCAGCCCCAGCATTTT. Amino acid sequence: CASSLDNNQPQHF.

This clonotype was detected a few times. V is TRBV6-1 and J is TRBJ2-2; 7 bases fit TRBD1. Trimming at V came to 6 bases and at J to 5 bases, leaving 9 bases not matched to a gene. Germline CDR1 and CDR2: MNHNS and SASEGT. The CDR3 is 15 residues long. CDR3 in amino acids: CASSNHPGQTGELFF. In DNA form, the CDR3 reads TGTGCCAGCAGCAATCACCCGGGACAGACCGGGGAGCTGTTTTTT.

This clonotype was counted ten times or more. The V gene is TRBV5-6, the J gene TRBJ1-5; D is uncertain. The CDR3 is 11 residues long. V was shortened by 2 bases and J by 6 bases, with 3 bases between the two germline ends. The germline V gene has CDR1 SGHDT and CDR2 YYEEEE. CDR3 in amino acids: CASSFPQPQHF. In DNA form, the CDR3 reads TGTGCCAGCAGCTTTCCTCAGCCCCAGCATTTT.

The chain couples TRBV5-1 to TRBJ1-1; D perhaps matches TRBD1 (6 bases). In germline, CDR1 is SGHRS, CDR2 YFSETQ. Trimming pared 3 bases from V and 6 bases from J, leaving 18 bases between. This CDR3 comprises 15 residues. CDR3 in DNA: TGCGCCAGCAGCTCGTTCACAGGGAATTTCGCTGAAGCTTTCTTT. Amino acids: CASSSFTGNFAEAFF.

Points on this clonotype: A much bigger clone sits one base away, suggesting this may be a read error. The rearrangement joins TRBV29-1 to TRBJ2-7; 9 bases line up with TRBD1. The V gene's germline CDR1 is SQVTM and CDR2 ANQGSEA. The CDR3 runs to 15 residues. The CDR3: CSVELYRGRGYAQYF. DNA for the CDR3: TGCAGCGTTGAACTATACAGGGGGCGCGGGTACGCGCAGTACTTC.

This clonotype has a count of ten or more. The chain links TRBV7-9 to TRBJ2-5; D is ambiguous. There are 11 residues in the CDR3. The germline gives CDR1 SEHNR, CDR2 FQNEAQ (reference sequence). V shed 1 base and J shed 7 bases, with 4 bases lying between them. The CDR3 sequence: CASSLEWTQYF. Written as DNA, the CDR3 is TGTGCCAGCAGCTTAGAGTGGACCCAGTACTTC.

This clonotype was seen more than once but under ten times. The rearrangement links TRBV6-5 to TRBJ2-7; 10 bases align to TRBD1. The CDR3 contains 15 residues. With 6 bases clipped from V and 2 bases from J, the junction kept 7 bases outside the gene matches. The germline gives CDR1 MNHEY, CDR2 SVGAGI. The CDR3 coding sequence is TGTGCCAGCAGGAAGGGACAGGGGCTTCCCTACGAGCAGTACTTC. Amino acids: CASRKGQGLPYEQYF.

The gene calls are TRBV12-3 or TRBV12-4 and TRBJ1-4, with D possibly being TRBD1 (5 bases). CDR3 size: 14 residues. V shed 6 bases and J shed 4 bases, with 12 bases lying between them. In DNA, the CDR3 is TGTGCCAGCAGCCCAGGGTATGATAATGAAAAACTGTTTTTT. Its protein is CASSPGYDNEKLFF.